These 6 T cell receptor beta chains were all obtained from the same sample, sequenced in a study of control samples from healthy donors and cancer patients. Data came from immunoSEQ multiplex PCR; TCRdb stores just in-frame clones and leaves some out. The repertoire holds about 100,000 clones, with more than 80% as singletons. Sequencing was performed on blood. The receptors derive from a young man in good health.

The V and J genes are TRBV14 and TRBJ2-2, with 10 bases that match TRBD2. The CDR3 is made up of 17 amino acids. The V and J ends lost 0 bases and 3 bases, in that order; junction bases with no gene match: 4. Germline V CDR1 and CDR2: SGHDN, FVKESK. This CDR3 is CASSQDQAGGDTGELFF. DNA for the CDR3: TGTGCCAGCAGCCAAGATCAAGCGGGAGGGGACACCGGGGAGCTGTTTTTT.

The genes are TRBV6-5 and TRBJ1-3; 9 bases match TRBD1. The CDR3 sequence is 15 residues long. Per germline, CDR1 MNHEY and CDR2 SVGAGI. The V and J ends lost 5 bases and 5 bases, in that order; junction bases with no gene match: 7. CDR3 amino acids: CASSIRDRDRNTIYF. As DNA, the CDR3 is TGTGCCAGCAGTATCCGGGACAGGGATAGAAACACCATATATTTT.

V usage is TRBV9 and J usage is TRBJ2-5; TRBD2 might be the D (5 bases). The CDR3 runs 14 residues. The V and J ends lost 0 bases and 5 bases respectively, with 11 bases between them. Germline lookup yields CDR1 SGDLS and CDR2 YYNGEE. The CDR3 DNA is TGTGCCAGCAGCGTAGAGGGAGTGTGGGAGACCCAGTACTTC. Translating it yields CASSVEGVWETQYF.

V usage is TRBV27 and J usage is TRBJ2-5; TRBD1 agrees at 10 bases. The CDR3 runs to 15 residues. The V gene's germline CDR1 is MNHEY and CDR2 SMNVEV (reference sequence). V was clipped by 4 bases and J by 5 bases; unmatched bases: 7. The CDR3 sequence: CASSWGQGRDETQYF. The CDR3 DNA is TGTGCCAGCAGTTGGGGACAGGGGAGGGATGAGACCCAGTACTTC.

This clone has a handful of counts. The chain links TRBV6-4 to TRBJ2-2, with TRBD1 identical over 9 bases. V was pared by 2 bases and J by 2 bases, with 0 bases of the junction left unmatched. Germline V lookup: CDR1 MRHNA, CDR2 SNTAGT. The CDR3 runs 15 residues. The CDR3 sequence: CASSDTGGNTGELFF. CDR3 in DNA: TGTGCCAGCAGTGACACAGGGGGCAACACCGGGGAGCTGTTTTTT.

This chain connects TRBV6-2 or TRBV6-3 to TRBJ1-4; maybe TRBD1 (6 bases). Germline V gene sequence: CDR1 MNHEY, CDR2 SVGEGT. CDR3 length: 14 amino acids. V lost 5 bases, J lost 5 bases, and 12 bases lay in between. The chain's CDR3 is CASSRTALNEKLFF. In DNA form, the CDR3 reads TGTGCCAGCAGTAGGACAGCCCTCAATGAAAAACTGTTTTTT.